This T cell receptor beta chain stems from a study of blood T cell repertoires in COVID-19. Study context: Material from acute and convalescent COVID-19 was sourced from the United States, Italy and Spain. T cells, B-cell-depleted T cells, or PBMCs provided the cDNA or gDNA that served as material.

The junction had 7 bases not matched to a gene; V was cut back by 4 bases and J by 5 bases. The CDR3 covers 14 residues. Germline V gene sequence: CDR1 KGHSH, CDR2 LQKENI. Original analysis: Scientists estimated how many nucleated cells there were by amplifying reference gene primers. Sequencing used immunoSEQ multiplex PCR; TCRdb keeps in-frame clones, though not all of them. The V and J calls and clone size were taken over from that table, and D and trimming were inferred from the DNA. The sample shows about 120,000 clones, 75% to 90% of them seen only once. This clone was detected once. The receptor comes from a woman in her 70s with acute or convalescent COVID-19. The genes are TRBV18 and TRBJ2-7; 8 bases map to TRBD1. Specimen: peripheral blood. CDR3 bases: TGTGCCAGCTCACTGACAGGGGAGAGGGACGAGCAGTACTTC. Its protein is CASSLTGERDEQYF.